The source of this T cell receptor (beta chain) is a study of blood T cell repertoires in COVID-19. Whole-study context: Italy, Spain and the United States were the sources of the convalescent and acute COVID-19 samples.

Original processing notes: Amplification with reference gene primers provided the estimates of nucleated cell counts. TCRdb's table, derived via immunoSEQ multiplex PCR, lists solely in-frame clones and lacks some. V and J calls and clone size are as listed in that table; D and trimming were resolved from the DNA. The repertoire holds more than 300,000 clones, approximately 89% seen once, with approximately 1.8% in the top ten. In Seattle, patients joined the study during active infection and were tracked longitudinally. Germline assignment: CDR1 SGHTS and CDR2 YDEGEE. With V trimmed by 3 bases and J by 0 bases, 8 bases remained unmatched. There are 17 residues in the CDR3.

The chain uses TRBV5-8 and TRBJ2-1; 8 bases line up with TRBD2. The sample was peripheral blood. The sequence was obtained from a woman in her thirties with COVID-19, enrolled during active disease. The CDR3 sequence is CASSSEVAGSSYNEQFF. The CDR3 nucleotides read TGTGCCAGCAGCTCTGAGGTAGCGGGGAGCTCCTACAATGAGCAGTTCTTC.